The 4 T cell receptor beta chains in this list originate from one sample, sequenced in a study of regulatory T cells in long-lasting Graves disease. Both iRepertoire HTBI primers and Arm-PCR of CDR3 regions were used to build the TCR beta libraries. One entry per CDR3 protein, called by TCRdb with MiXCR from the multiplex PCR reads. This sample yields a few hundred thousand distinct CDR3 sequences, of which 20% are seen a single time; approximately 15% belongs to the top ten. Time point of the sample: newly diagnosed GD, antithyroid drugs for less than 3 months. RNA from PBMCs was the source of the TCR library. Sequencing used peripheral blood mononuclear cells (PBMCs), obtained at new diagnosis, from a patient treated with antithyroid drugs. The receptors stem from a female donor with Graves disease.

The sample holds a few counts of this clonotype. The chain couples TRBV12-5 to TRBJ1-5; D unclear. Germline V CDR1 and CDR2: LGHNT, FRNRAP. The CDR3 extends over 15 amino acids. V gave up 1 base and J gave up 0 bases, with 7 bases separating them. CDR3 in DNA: TGTGCTAGTGGTTTGGGGTCGGGTAGCAATCAGCCCCAGCATTTT. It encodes CASGLGSGSNQPQHF.

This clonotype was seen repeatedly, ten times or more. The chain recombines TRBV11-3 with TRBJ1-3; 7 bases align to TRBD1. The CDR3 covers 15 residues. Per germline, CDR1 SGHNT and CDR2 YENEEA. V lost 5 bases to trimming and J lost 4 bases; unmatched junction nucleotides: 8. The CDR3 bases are TGTGCCAGCAGCGCCCACAGGGGAACGGGAAACACCATATATTTT. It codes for CASSAHRGTGNTIYF.

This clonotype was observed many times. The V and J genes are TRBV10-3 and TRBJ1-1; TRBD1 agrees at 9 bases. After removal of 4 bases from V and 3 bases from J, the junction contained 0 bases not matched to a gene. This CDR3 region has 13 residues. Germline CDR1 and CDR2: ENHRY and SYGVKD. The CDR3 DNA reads TGTGCCATCAGTGGGACAGGGGACACTGAAGCTTTCTTT. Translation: CAISGTGDTEAFF.

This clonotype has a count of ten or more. The CDR3 DNA reads as TGTGCCAGCAGCCCGTGGGGGGCGGTCTCCTACAATGAGCAGTTCTTC. It encodes CASSPWGAVSYNEQFF. This chain uses TRBV7-2 with TRBJ2-1; D tentatively reads TRBD1 or TRBD2 (6 bases each). This CDR3 has 16 residues. Trimming took off 5 bases at V and 0 bases at J, with 14 bases between the two ends. Germline CDR1 SGHTA, CDR2 FQGNSA.